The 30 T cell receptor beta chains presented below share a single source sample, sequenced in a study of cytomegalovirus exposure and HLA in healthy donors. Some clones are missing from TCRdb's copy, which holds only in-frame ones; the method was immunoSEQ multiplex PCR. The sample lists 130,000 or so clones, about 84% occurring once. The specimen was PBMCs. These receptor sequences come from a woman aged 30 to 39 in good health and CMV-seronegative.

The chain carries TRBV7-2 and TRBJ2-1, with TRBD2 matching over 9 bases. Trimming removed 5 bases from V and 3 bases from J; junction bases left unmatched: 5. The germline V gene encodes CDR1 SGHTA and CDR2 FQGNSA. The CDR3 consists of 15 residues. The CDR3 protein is CASSPSRGGYNEQFF. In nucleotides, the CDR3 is TGTGCCAGCAGCCCGTCGCGGGGGGGCTACAATGAGCAGTTCTTC. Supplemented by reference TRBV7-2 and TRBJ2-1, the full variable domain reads GAGVSQSPSNKVTEKGKDVELRCDPISGHTALYWYRQSLGQGLEFLIYFQGNSAPDKSGLPSDRFSAERTGGSVSTLTIQRTQQEDSAVYLCASSPSRGGYNEQFFGPGTRLTVL.

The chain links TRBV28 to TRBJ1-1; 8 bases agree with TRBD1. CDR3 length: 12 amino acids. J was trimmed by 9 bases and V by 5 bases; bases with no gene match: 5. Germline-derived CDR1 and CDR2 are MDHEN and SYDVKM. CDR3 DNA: TGTGCCAGCAGTATCGGACAGGGTCAAGCTTTCTTT. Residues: CASSIGQGQAFF.

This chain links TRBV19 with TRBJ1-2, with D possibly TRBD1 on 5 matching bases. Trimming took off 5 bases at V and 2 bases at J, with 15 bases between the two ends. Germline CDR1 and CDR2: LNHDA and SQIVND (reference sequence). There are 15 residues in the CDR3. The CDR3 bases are TGTGCCAGTAGTCCCCTCCCCGACAGAAACTATGGCTACACCTTC. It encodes CASSPLPDRNYGYTF.

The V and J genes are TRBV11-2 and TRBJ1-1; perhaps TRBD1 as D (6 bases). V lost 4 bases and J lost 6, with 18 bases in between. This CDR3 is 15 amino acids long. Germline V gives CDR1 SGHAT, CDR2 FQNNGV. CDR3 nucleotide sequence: TGTGCCAGCAGCTCAAGGGGGGGGATTCTGCCTGAAGCTTTCTTT. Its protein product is CASSSRGGILPEAFF. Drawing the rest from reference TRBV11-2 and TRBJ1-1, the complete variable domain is EAGVAQSPRYKIIEKRQSVAFWCNPISGHATLYWYQQILGQGPKLLIQFQNNGVVDDSQLPKDRFSAERLKGVDSTLKIQPAKLEDSAVYLCASSSRGGILPEAFFGQGTRLTVV.

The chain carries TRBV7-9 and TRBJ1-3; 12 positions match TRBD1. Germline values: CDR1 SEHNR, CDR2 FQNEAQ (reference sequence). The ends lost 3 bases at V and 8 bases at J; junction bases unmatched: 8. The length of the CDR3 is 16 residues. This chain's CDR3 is CASSLRRDRGQDTIYF. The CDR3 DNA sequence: TGTGCCAGCAGCTTGCGCCGGGACAGGGGGCAGGACACCATATATTTT.

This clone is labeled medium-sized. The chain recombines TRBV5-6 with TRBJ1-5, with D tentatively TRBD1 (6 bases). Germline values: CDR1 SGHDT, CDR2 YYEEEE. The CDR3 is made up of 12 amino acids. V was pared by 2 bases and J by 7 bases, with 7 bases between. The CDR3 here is CASSFRGQPQHF. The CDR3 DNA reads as TGTGCCAGCAGCTTTAGGGGGCAGCCCCAGCATTTT.

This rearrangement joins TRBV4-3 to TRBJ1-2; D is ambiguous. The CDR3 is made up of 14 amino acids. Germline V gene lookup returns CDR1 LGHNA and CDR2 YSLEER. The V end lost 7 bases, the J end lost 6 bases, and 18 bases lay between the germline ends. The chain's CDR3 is CASTPGLTVDGYTF. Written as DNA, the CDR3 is TGCGCCAGCACCCCCGGGTTGACCGTCGATGGCTACACCTTC.

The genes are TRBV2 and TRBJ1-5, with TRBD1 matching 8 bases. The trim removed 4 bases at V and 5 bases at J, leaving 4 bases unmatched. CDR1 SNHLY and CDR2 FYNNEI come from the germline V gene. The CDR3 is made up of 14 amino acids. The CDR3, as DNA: TGTGCCAGCAGTGCCGACAGGGGTTATCAGCCCCAGCATTTT. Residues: CASSADRGYQPQHF.

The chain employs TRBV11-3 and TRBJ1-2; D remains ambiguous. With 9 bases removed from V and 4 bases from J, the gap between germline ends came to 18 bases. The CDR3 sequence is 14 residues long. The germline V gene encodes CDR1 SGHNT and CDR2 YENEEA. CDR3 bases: TGTGCCAGTTCCGGACGGGGATCCTTCTATGGCTACACCTTC. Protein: CASSGRGSFYGYTF.

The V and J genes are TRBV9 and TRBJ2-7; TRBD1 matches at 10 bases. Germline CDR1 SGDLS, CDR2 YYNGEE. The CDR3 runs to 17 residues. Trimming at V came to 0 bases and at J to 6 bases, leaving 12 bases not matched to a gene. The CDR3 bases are TGTGCCAGCAGCGTAGGAACCCTCGGGACAGGGGATATCGAGCAGTACTTC. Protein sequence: CASSVGTLGTGDIEQYF. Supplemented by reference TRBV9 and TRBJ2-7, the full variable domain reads DSGVTQTPKHLITATGQRVTLRCSPRSGDLSVYWYQQSLDQGLQFLIQYYNGEERAKGNILERFSAQQFPDLHSELNLSSLELGDSALYFCASSVGTLGTGDIEQYFGPGTRLTVT.

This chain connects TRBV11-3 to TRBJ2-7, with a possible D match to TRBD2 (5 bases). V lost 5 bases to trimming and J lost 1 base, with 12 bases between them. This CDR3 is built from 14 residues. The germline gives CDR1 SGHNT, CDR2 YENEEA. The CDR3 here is CASSDVGLSYEQYF. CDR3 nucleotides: TGTGCCAGCAGCGATGTTGGACTTTCCTACGAGCAGTACTTC.

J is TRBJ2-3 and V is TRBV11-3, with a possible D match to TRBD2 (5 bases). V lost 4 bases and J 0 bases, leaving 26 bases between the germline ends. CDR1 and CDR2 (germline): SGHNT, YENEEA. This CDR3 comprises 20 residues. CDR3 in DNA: TGTGCCAGCAGCTCCTACTCACCTGTAGGACTGGGCCAAAGCACAGATACGCAGTATTTT. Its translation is CASSSYSPVGLGQSTDTQYF.

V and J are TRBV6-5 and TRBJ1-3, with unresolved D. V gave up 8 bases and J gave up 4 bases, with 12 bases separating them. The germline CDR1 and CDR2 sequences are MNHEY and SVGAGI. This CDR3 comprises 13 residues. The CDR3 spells CASLSSTGNTIYF. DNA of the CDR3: TGTGCCAGCCTGAGCTCAACCGGAAACACCATATATTTT.

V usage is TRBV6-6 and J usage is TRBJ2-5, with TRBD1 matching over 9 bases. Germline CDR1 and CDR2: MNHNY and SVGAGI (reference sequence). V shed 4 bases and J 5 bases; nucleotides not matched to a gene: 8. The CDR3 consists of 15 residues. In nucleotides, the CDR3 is TGTGCCAGCAGTTTTCTACAGGGGGCTGGGGAGACCCAGTACTTC. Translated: CASSFLQGAGETQYF.

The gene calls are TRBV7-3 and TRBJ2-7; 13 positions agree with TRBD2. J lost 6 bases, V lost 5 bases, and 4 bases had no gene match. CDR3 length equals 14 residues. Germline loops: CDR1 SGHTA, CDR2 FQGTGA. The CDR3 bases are TGTGCCAGCAGCGTCGGGACTAGCGGGGCCGAGCAGTACTTC. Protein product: CASSVGTSGAEQYF.

The CDR3 is CAITVAKDQPQHF. The CDR3 nucleotides read TGTGCCATCACCGTAGCTAAGGATCAGCCCCAGCATTTT. The gene calls are TRBV10-3 and TRBJ1-5; no clear D gene. Germline CDR1 and CDR2: ENHRY and SYGVKD. V was clipped by 7 bases and J by 5 bases, with 12 bases between them. This CDR3 is 13 amino acids long.

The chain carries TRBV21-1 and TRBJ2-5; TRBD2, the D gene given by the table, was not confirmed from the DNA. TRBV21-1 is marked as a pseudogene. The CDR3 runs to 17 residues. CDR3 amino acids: CASSSAPLRGAQETQYF. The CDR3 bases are TGTGCCAGCAGCAGCGCACCTTTGCGGGGGGCTCAAGAGACCCAGTACTTC.

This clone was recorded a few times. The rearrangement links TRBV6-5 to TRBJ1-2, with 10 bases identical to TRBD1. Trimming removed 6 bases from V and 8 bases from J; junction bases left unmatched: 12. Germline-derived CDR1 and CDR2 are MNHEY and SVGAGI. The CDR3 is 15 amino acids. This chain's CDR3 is CASRKVWTGGMGYTF. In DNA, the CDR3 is TGTGCCAGCAGAAAAGTCTGGACAGGGGGTATGGGCTACACCTTC.

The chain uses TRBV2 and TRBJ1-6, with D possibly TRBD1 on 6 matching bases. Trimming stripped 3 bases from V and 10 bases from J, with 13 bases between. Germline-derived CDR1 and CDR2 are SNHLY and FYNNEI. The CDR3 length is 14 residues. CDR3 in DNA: TGTGCCAGCAGTGAGCGGGGGGGGCAATCACCCCTCCACTTT. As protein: CASSERGGQSPLHF.

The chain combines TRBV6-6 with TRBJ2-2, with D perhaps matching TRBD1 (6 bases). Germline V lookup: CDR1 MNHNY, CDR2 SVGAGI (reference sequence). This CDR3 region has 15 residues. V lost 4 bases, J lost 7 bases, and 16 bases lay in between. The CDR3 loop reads CASSSVTGTGGELFF. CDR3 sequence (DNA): TGTGCCAGCAGTTCCGTAACAGGGACGGGCGGGGAGCTGTTTTTT.

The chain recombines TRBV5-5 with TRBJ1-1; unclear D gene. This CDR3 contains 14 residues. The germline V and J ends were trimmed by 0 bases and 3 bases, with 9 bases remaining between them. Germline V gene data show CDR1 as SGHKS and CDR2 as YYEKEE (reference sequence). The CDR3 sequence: CASSLAGFDTEAFF. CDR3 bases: TGTGCCAGCAGCTTGGCGGGGTTCGACACTGAAGCTTTCTTT.

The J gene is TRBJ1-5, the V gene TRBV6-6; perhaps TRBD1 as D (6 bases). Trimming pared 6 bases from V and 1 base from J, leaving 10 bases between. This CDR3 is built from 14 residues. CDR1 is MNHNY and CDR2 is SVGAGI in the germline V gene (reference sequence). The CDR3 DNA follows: TGTGCCAGCAGCACAGGGTTGAGCAATCAGCCCCAGCATTTT. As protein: CASSTGLSNQPQHF.

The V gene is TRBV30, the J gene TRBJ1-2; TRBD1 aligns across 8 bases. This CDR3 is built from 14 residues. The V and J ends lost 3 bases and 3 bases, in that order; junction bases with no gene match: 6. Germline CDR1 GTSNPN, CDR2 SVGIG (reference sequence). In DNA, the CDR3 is TGTGCCTGGAGGCGGACAGGGCAGGACTATGGCTACACCTTC. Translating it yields CAWRRTGQDYGYTF.

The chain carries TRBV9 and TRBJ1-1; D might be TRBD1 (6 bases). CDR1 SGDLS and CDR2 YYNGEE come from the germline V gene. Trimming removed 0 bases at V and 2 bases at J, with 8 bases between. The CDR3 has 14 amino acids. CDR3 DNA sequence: TGTGCCAGCAGCGTAGCACAGGGCAACACTGAAGCTTTCTTT. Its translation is CASSVAQGNTEAFF.

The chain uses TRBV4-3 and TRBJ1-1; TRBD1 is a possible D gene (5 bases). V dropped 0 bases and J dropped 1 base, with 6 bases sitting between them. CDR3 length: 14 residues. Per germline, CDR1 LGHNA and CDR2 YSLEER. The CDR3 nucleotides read TGCGCCAGCAGCCAAGATGGGGCGAACACTGAAGCTTTCTTT. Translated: CASSQDGANTEAFF.

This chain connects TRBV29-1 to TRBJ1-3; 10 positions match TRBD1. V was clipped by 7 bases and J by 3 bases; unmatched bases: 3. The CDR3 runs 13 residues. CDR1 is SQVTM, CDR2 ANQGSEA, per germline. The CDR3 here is CSAGTGVGNTIYF. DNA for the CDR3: TGCAGCGCTGGGACAGGGGTTGGAAACACCATATATTTT.

DNA of the CDR3: TGCGCCAGCAGCTTCACTAGCGGGGAGGGAGAGACCCAGTACTTC. The encoded protein is CASSFTSGEGETQYF. The V gene is TRBV5-1, the J gene TRBJ2-5; 10 bases align to TRBD2. The V segment lost 2 bases and the J segment 4 bases; nucleotides outside the gene matches: 5. Germline CDR1 reads SGHRS; CDR2 reads YFSETQ. The CDR3 consists of 15 residues.

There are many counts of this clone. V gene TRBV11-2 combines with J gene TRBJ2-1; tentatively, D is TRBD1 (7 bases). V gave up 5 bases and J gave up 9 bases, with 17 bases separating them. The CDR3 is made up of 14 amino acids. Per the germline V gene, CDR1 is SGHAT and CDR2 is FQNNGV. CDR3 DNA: TGTGCCAGCAGCCTAGGGGGCGGGGTGGGTGAGCAGTTCTTC. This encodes CASSLGGGVGEQFF.

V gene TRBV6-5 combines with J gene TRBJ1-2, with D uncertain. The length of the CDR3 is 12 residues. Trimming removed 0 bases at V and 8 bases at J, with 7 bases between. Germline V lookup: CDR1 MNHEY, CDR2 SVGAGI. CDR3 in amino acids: CASSYSSTGYTF. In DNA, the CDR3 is TGTGCCAGCAGTTACTCCTCTACGGGCTACACCTTC.

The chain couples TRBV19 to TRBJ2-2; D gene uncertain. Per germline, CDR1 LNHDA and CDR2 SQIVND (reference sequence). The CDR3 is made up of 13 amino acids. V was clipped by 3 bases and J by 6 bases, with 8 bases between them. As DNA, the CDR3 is TGTGCCAGTAGTATGAGGCACGCCGGGGAGCTGTTTTTT. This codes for CASSMRHAGELFF.